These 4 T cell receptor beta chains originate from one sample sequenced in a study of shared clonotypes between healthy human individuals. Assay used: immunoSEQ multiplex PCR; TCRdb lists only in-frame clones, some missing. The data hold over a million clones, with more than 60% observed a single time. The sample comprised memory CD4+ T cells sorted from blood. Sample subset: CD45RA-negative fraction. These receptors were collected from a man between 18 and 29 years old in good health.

The CDR3 is CASSDSRNTEAFF. In DNA, the CDR3 is TGTGCCAGCAGTGACTCAAGGAACACTGAAGCTTTCTTT. The chain carries TRBV6-4 and TRBJ1-1; D is uncertain. CDR3 length: 13 residues. The V gene lost 0 bases and the J gene lost 1 base, with 3 bases spanning the gap. Looked up from germline, CDR1 is MRHNA and CDR2 is SNTAGT.

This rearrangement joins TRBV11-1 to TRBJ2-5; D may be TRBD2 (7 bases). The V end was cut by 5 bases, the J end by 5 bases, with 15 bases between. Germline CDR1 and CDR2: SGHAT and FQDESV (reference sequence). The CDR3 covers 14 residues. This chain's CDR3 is CASSLGGLKETQYF. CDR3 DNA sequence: TGTGCCAGCAGCCTGGGGGGGCTGAAGGAGACCCAGTACTTC.

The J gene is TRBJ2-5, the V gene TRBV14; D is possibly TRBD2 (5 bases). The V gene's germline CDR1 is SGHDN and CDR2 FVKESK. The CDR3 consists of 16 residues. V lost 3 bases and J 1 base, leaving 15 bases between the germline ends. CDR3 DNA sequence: TGTGCCAGCAGCCAGTTTAGCGACGCATTCCAAGAGACCCAGTACTTC. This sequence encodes CASSQFSDAFQETQYF.

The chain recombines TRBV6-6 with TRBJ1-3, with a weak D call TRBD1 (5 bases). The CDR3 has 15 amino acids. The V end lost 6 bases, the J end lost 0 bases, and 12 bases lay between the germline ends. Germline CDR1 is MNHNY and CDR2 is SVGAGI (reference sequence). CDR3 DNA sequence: TGTGCCAGCAGACAGGACGGGAACTCTGGAAACACCATATATTTT. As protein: CASRQDGNSGNTIYF.